The 7 T cell receptor beta chains below were found in one sample sequenced in a study of Ad26.COV2.S vaccination and SARS-CoV-2 variants (dated by TCRdb to the early 2020s). The protocol used for the library was the immunoSEQ multiplex PCR assay. The source is immuneACCESS, and TCRdb retained only in-frame sequences with V and J called. Part of the clones is not carried over; for the studies checked, unresolved V genes explain less than half of this, and the remainder is unexplained. The sample yields under 500,000 clones; roughly 90% were counted once. About 1.7% of the sample goes to the ten largest clones. The treatment or condition tag for this specimen amounts to: roughly 19 received Ad26.COV2.S at low or high dose, single or two shots; about 5 received placebo; per-sample allocation not given. Repertoires of vaccine and placebo recipients were sequenced from samples collected on day 63 after the first injection.

Here the sequenced sample was peripheral blood, taken in a trial of Ad26.COV2.S vaccine versus placebo. These receptors were obtained from a person aged 18-65 years who received the Ad26.COV2.S COVID-19 vaccine or a placebo.

The V gene is TRBV28, the J gene TRBJ2-1; D is undetermined. CDR3 size: 13 residues. Trimming took off 2 bases at V and 3 bases at J, with 5 bases between the two ends. Germline CDR1 reads MDHEN; CDR2 reads SYDVKM. The DNA of the CDR3 is TGTGCCAGCAGTTTAGGTGGCTACAATGAGCAGTTCTTC. Translation gives CASSLGGYNEQFF.

The chain has TRBV5-4 and TRBJ2-7; possible D gene TRBD1, 6 bases. V lost 4 bases to trimming and J lost 3 bases, with 14 bases between them. Germline V gives CDR1 SGHNT, CDR2 YYREEE (reference sequence). This CDR3 is built from 14 residues. Here the CDR3 reads CASSPGTLIYEQYF. The CDR3 coding sequence is TGTGCCAGCAGCCCTGGGACACTAATCTACGAGCAGTACTTC.

J is TRBJ2-5 and V is TRBV6-2 or TRBV6-3; 9 positions match TRBD2. The J segment lost 2 bases and the V segment lost 3 bases, leaving 10 bases of the junction unmatched. Germline lookup yields CDR1 MNHEY and CDR2 SVGEGT. The CDR3 loop spans 17 amino acids. The CDR3 loop reads CASSYTEGGGGQETQYF. The CDR3 DNA follows: TGTGCCAGCAGTTATACCGAAGGCGGGGGGGGTCAAGAGACCCAGTACTTC.

The chain recombines TRBV11-2 with TRBJ1-2, with a possible D match to TRBD1 (5 bases). The germline V gene encodes CDR1 SGHAT and CDR2 FQNNGV. V lost 5 bases and J 5 bases, leaving 12 bases between the germline ends. CDR3 size: 13 residues. This CDR3 reads CASSRDGKYGYTF. In DNA, the CDR3 is TGTGCCAGCAGCCGGGACGGGAAATATGGCTACACCTTC.

The V and J genes are TRBV4-2 and TRBJ1-2, with TRBD1 as a possible D gene (6 bases). This CDR3 is 17 amino acids long. Trimming left V 0 bases short and J 3 bases short, with 17 bases between. Germline V gene sequence: CDR1 LGHNA, CDR2 YNFKEQ. In nucleotides, the CDR3 is TGTGCCAGCAGCCAAGATCAGGGAACAGGGCCCTACTATGGCTACACCTTC. Protein sequence: CASSQDQGTGPYYGYTF.

The CDR3 nucleotides read TGTGCCAGCAGTTTAAGTATCAGGGTCCCCTCCTACGAGCAGTACTTC. This codes for CASSLSIRVPSYEQYF. The V gene is TRBV28, the J gene TRBJ2-7, with D possibly being TRBD1 (5 bases). The germline V and J ends were trimmed by 2 bases and 0 bases, with 14 bases remaining between them. Germline lookup yields CDR1 MDHEN and CDR2 SYDVKM. The CDR3 has 16 amino acids.

The rearrangement joins TRBV11-3 to TRBJ1-5; the D gene is possibly TRBD1 (5 bases). V lost 0 bases, J lost 2 bases, and 8 bases lay in between. The germline gives CDR1 SGHNT, CDR2 YENEEA. CDR3 length equals 15 residues. The CDR3 is CASSLDRVGNQPQHF. The CDR3 nucleotides read TGTGCCAGCAGCTTAGACAGGGTAGGCAATCAGCCCCAGCATTTT.